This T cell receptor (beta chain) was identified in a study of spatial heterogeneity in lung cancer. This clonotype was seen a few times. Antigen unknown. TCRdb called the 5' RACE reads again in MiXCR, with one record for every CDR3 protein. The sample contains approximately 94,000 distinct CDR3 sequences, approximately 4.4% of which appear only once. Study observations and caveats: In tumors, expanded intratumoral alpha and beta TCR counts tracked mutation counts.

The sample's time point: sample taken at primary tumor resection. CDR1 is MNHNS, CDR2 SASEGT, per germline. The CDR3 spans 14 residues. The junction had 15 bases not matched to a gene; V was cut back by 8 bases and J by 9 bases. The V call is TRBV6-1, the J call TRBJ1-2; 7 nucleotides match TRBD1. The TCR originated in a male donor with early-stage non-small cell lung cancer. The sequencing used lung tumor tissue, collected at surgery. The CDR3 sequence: CASLRQGNLESYTF. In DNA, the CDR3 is TGTGCCAGCCTAAGACAGGGTAACCTTGAGAGCTACACCTTC.